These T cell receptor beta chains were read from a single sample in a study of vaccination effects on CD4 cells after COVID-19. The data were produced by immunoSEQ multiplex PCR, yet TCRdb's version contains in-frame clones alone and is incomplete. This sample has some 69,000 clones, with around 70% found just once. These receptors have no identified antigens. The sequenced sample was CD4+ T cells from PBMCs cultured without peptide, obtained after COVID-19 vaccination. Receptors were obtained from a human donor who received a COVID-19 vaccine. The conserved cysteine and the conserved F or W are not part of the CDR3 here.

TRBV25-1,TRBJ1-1,ASSEGRLNTEAF
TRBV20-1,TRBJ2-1,SARGYNEQF
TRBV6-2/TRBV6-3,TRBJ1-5,ASSRTGGNQPQH
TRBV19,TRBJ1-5,ASSTRQGGNQPQH
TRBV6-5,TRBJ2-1,ATQTSGGINEQF
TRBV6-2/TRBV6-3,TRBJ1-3,ASSRPPRDTVLFTAGNTIY
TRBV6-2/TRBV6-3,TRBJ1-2,ASSYGFGYT
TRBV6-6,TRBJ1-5,ASSYVGNQPQH
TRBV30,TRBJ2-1,AWGNTGDRRF
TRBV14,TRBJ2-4,ASSRPGALGNIQY
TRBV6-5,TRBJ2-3,ASRRDPTDTQY
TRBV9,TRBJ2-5,ASSAPGGTQY